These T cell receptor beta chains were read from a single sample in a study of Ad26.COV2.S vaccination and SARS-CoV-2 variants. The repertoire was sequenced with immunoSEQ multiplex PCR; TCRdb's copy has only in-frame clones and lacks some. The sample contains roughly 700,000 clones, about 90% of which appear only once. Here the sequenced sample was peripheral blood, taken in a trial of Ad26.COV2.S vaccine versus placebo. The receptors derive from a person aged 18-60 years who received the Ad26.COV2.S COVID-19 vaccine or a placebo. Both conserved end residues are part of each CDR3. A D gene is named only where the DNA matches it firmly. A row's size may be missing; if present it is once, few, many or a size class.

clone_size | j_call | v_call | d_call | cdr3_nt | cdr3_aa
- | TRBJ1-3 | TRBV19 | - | TGTGCCAGTATGGGAATTCCTGGAAACACCATATATTTT | CASMGIPGNTIYF
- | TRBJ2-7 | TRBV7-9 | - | TGTGCCAGCAGCTTAGTTGGACGAGGAGGGCGAACCTACGAGCAGTACTTC | CASSLVGRGGRTYEQYF
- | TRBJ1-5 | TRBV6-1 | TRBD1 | TGTGCCAGCAGTCTGCGGACAGGGGGCAATCAGCCCCAGCATTTT | CASSLRTGGNQPQHF
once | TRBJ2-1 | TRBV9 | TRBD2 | TGTGCCAGCAGCGCCATCAGCGGGGGGATCTACAATGAGCAGTTCTTC | CASSAISGGIYNEQFF
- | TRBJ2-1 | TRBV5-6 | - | TGTGCCAGCACCCGGACAGTCCACAATGAGCAGTTCTTC | CASTRTVHNEQFF
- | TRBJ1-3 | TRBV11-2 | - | TGTGCCAGCAGCTTAGAAACGGGAAACACCATATATTTT | CASSLETGNTIYF
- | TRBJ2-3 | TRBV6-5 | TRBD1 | TGTGCCAGCAGTAGGACAGGGAAGATGGATACGCAGTATTTT | CASSRTGKMDTQYF
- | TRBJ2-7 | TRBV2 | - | TGTGCCAGCAGTGGGACAATCTCTGGCTACGAGCAGTACTTC | CASSGTISGYEQYF
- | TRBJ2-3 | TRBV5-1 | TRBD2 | TGCGCCAGCAGCTTGGCACTAGCGGGGGACACGCAGTATTTT | CASSLALAGDTQYF
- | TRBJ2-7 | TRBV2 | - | TGTGCCAGAGCGGTTCCTGGAACCTACGAGCAGTACTTC | CARAVPGTYEQYF
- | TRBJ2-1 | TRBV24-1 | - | TGTGCCACCAGTGAGGGCCAGGGGAAGGGGAGGAATGAGCAGTTCTTC | CATSEGQGKGRNEQFF
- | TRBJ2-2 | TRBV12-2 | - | TGTGCAAGTCGCTTAGGGCCGCGCGTTGCGGGGGTGAACGGGGAGCTGTTTTTT | CASRLGPRVAGVNGELFF
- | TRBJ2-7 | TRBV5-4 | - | TGTGCCGGGCGGAGGGACAACTCCTACGAGCAGTACTTC | CAGRRDNSYEQYF
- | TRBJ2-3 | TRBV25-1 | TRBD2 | TGTGCCAGCAGCGACCCCGGCGGGGGAACAGATACGCAGTATTTT | CASSDPGGGTDTQYF
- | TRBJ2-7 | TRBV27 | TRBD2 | TGTGCCAGCAGAGGACTAGGGGCCTACGAGCAGTACTTC | CASRGLGAYEQYF
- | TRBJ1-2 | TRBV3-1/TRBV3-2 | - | TGTGCCAGCAGCCAAGAAGAGTTAGCACAGGGATTTGGCTACACCTTC | CASSQEELAQGFGYTF
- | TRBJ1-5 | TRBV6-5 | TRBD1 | TGTGCCACGGGGACAGGGGACCATAGCAATCAGCCCCAGCATTTT | CATGTGDHSNQPQHF
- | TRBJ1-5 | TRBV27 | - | TGTGCCAGCAGTTTACGACAGTACAATCAGCCCCAGCATTTT | CASSLRQYNQPQHF
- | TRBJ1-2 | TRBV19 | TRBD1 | TGTGCCAGTAGTGGGGGACAGGGTAAGGCAGAAAGGACCTTC | CASSGGQGKAERTF
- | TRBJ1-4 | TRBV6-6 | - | TGTGCCAGCAGTTGGCCACACAGGGACCATAATGAAAAACTGTTTTTT | CASSWPHRDHNEKLFF
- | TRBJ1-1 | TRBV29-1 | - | TGCAGCGTTCTCGTGAATAGGGCGAACACTGAAGCTTTCTTT | CSVLVNRANTEAFF
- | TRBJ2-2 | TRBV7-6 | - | TGTGCCAGCAGCCTCAGTGTCACCGGGGAGCTGTTTTTT | CASSLSVTGELFF
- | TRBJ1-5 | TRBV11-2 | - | TGTGCCAGCAGCTTAGATGTAGGGAAGGAGCAGCCCCAGCATTTT | CASSLDVGKEQPQHF
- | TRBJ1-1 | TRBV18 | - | TGTGCCAGCTCACCGAACTCCGACCGATCGACTGAAGCTTTCTTT | CASSPNSDRSTEAFF
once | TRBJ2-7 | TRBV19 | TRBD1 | TGTGCCAGTAAGGGACAGGGGGTTTCCGAGCAGTACTTC | CASKGQGVSEQYF
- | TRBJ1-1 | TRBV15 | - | TGTGCCACCAGCAGCCAGACGTTGAACACTGAAGCTTTCTTT | CATSSQTLNTEAFF
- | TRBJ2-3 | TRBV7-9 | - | TGTGCCAGCGGATTGAGCCCCACAGATACGCAGTATTTT | CASGLSPTDTQYF
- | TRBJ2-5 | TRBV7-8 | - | TGTGCCAGCAGCTTATCCTCAGGGATAGGGCAAGAGACCCAGTACTTC | CASSLSSGIGQETQYF
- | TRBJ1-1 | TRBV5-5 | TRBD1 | TGTGCCAGCAGCAGGGGGACAGGAGAAAAACGCACTGAAGCTTTCTTT | CASSRGTGEKRTEAFF
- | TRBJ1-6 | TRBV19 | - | TGTGCCAGTAGTATGGCGGGTAGCTCCTATAATTCACCCCTCCACTTT | CASSMAGSSYNSPLHF
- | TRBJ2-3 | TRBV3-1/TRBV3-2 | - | TGTGCCAGCAGCCAACTTCAGGGGAGCACAGATACGCAGTATTTT | CASSQLQGSTDTQYF
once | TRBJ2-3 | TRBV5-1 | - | TGCGCCAGCAGCCTTCCCGGGACGGCAGATACGCAGTATTTT | CASSLPGTADTQYF
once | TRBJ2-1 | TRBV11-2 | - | TGTGCCAGCAGCTTGTTGGTTGGGTACAATGAGCAGTTCTTC | CASSLLVGYNEQFF
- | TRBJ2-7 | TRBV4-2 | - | TGTGCCAGCAGCCAAGATCGGGTTTTAGGGGCCGGCTACGAGCAGTACTTC | CASSQDRVLGAGYEQYF
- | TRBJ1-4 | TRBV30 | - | TGTGCCTGTTTGGGTACAACTAATGAAAAACTGTTTTTT | CACLGTTNEKLFF
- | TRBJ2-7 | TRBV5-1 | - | TGCGCCAGCAGCTTGAATTCCCTGGAGGGCTACGAGCAGTACTTC | CASSLNSLEGYEQYF
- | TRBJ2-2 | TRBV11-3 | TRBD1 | TGTGCCAGCAGCCTAAGCCAGGGGGCCTACACCGGGGAGCTGTTTTTT | CASSLSQGAYTGELFF
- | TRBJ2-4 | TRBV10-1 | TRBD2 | TGCGCCAGCTTACTAGCGGGGGCCCCCAAAAACATTCAGTACTTC | CASLLAGAPKNIQYF
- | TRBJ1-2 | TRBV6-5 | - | TGTGCCAGCATCTCGAGGGGGGCGGGCTACACCTTC | CASISRGAGYTF
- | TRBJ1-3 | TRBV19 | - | TGTGCCAGTAGCCAGGGACCGAGCTCTGGAAACACCATATATTTT | CASSQGPSSGNTIYF
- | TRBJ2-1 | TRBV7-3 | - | TGTGCCAGCAGCCAGTACCATACAGGGTACAATGAGCAGTTCTTC | CASSQYHTGYNEQFF
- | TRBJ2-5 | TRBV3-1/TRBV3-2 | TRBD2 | TGTGCCAGCAGCCGGGGACTAGGACAAGAGACCCAGTACTTC | CASSRGLGQETQYF
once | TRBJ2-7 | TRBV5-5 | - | TGTGCCAGCAGCTTGATGGATAAGGGCTACGAGCAGTACTTC | CASSLMDKGYEQYF
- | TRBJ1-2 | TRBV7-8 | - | TGTGCCAGCAGCCCAGGGAATCTTAACTATGGCTACACCTTC | CASSPGNLNYGYTF
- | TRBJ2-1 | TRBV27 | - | TGTGCCAGCAGTTTAGGCCGCTCCTACAATGAGCAGTTCTTC | CASSLGRSYNEQFF
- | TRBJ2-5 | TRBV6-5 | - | TGTGCCAGCACCCGGGACCCCCGGACCAAAGAGACCCAGTACTTC | CASTRDPRTKETQYF
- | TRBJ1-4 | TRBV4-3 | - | TGCGCCAGCAGCCAAGATCTGAGGGGGTTGGTTGAAAAACTGTTTTTT | CASSQDLRGLVEKLFF
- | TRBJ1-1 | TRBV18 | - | TGTGCCAGCTCACCTCTCGGTCCCGTTGAAGCTTTCTTT | CASSPLGPVEAFF
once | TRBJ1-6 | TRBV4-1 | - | TGCGCCAGCAGCCAAGCCTGGGGGGGCAATAATTCACCCCTCCACTTT | CASSQAWGGNNSPLHF
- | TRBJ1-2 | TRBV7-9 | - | TGTGCCAGCAGCTTAGATGGCTACACCTTC | CASSLDGYTF
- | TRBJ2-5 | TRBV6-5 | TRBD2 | TGTGCCAGCAGTTGGGCTAGCGGGATGGTTGAGACCCAGTACTTC | CASSWASGMVETQYF
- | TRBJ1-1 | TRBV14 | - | TGTGCCAGCAGCCAACTGCGGTCCTTCATGAACACTGAAGCTTTCTTT | CASSQLRSFMNTEAFF
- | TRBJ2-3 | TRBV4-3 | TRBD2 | TGCGCCAGCAGCCCGGGACTAGCGGGGGGGAGCACAGATACGCAGTATTTT | CASSPGLAGGSTDTQYF
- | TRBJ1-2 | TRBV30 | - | TGTGCCTGGAGTGTAGTAGGGTATGGCTACACCTTC | CAWSVVGYGYTF
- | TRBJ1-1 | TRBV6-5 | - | TGTGCCAGCAGTTACAGTCTGATGAACACTGAAGCTTTCTTT | CASSYSLMNTEAFF
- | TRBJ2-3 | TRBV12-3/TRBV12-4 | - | TGTGCCAGCAGGAGCGAGAATACGCAGTATTTT | CASRSENTQYF
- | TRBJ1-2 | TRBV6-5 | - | TGTGCCAGCAGTTTCGACGACAGCCGAACCAAGGACTTC | CASSFDDSRTKDF